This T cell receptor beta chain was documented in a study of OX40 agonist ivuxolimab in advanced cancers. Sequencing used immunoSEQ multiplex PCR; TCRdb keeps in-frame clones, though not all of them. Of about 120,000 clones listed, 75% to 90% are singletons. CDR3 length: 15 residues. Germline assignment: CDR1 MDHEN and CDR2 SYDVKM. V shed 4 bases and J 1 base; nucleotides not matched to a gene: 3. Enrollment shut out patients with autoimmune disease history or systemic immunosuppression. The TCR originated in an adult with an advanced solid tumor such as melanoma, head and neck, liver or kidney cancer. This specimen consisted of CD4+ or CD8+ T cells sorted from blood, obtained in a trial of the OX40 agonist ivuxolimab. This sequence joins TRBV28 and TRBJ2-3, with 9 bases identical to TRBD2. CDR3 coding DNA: TGTGCCAGCAGTTCCGAGCGGGGGGGCACAGATACGCAGTATTTT. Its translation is CASSSERGGTDTQYF.